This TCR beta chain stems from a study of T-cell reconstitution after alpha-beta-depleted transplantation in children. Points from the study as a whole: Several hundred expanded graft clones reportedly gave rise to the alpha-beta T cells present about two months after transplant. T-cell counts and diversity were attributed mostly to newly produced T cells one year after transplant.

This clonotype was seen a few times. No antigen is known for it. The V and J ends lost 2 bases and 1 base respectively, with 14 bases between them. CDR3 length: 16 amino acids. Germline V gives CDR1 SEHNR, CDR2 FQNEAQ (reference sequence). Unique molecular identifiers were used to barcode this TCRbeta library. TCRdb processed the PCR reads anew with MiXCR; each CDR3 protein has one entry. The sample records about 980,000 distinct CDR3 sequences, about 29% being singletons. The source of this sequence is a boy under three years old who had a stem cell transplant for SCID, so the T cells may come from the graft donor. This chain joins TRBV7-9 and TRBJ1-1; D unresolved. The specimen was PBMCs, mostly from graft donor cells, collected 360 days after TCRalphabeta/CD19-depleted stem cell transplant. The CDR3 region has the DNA TGTGCCAGCAGCTTATTTTGGTCCGCACAGAACACTGAAGCTTTCTTT. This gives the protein CASSLFWSAQNTEAFF.